The next 31 T cell receptor beta chains were all read from a single sample in a study of identical twins. MiXCR, applied by TCRdb to the 5' RACE reads, yields one record per CDR3 protein. The sample lists roughly 630,000 distinct CDR3 sequences, 7.1% occurring once. Separately, the same data were catalogued under a study of yellow fever vaccine responses in identical twins.

The sequenced material came from PBMCs. The receptors were sampled from a woman aged 18-29 years in good health.

This clonotype was detected ten times or more. The V call is TRBV28, the J call TRBJ2-1; 8 bases match TRBD2. This CDR3 has 14 amino acids. Germline-derived CDR1 and CDR2 are MDHEN and SYDVKM. The V gene end was trimmed by 6 bases and the J gene end by 2 bases; junction bases not matched to a gene: 3. The CDR3 sequence: CASRPGGAYNEQFF. In DNA form, the CDR3 reads TGTGCCAGCAGACCGGGAGGGGCCTACAATGAGCAGTTCTTC.

This clonotype was detected ten times or more. V and J are TRBV3-1 and TRBJ2-7; no firm D call. The V gene's germline CDR1 is LGHDT and CDR2 YNNKEL (reference sequence). Trimming left V 3 bases short and J 1 base short, with 4 bases between. The CDR3 loop spans 12 amino acids. CDR3 in DNA: TGTGCCAGCAGCCAGGATTCCTACGAGCAGTACTTC. It specifies CASSQDSYEQYF.

This clonotype was observed at least ten times. The chain couples TRBV10-3 to TRBJ2-6, with D hard to call. V was trimmed by 3 bases and J by 1 base, leaving 4 bases between them. Germline V lookup: CDR1 ENHRY, CDR2 SYGVKD. The CDR3 runs 14 residues. CDR3 DNA: TGTGCCATCAGTGAAGAGTCTGGGGCCAACGTCCTGACTTTC. Translating it yields CAISEESGANVLTF.

The genes are TRBV5-1 and TRBJ2-1, with 10 bases lining up with TRBD1. Losses at the gene ends were 9 bases for V and 4 bases for J; bases not matched to a gene: 10. The CDR3 runs to 15 residues. CDR1 and CDR2 (germline): SGHRS, YFSETQ. The CDR3 coding sequence is TGCGCCACCCGGAACGGGACAGGGGCTTACAATGAGCAGTTCTTC. Amino acid sequence: CATRNGTGAYNEQFF.

The chain carries TRBV9 and TRBJ2-1; TRBD2 is a possible D gene (5 bases). V was cut by 4 bases and J by 9 bases, with 17 bases left in between. Germline loops: CDR1 SGDLS, CDR2 YYNGEE. The CDR3 totals 14 residues. CDR3 protein: CASSSTFRSGEQFF. CDR3 nucleotide sequence: TGTGCCAGCAGCAGCACCTTCAGGAGCGGTGAGCAGTTCTTC.

This clonotype was picked up a small number of times. The chain links TRBV20-1 to TRBJ1-2; unclear D gene. Germline CDR1 and CDR2: DFQATT and SNEGSKA (reference sequence). The CDR3 totals 15 residues. V lost 3 bases, J lost 6 bases, and 20 bases lay in between. The CDR3 DNA reads as TGCAGTGCTAGTGGTGCCGCGACCCTGAGGGATGGCTACACCTTC. Protein product: CSASGAATLRDGYTF.

The rearrangement joins TRBV28 to TRBJ2-1; D possibly corresponds to TRBD2 (5 bases). This CDR3 is built from 16 residues. Trimming left V 8 bases short and J 3 bases short, with 20 bases between. CDR1 is MDHEN, CDR2 SYDVKM, per germline. CDR3 DNA: TGTGCCAGCCGTCGCCATAGGAGGAAAAGCTACAATGAGCAGTTCTTC. It codes for CASRRHRRKSYNEQFF.

This clonotype was seen a handful of times. The CDR3 spells CASSFSGGGETQYF. DNA of the CDR3: TGTGCCAGCAGCTTTAGCGGAGGTGGGGAGACCCAGTACTTC. This chain joins TRBV7-6 and TRBJ2-5; D perhaps matches TRBD2 (6 bases). Trimming removed 3 bases at V and 5 bases at J, with 13 bases between. There are 14 residues in the CDR3. Germline CDR1 SGHVS, CDR2 FNYEAQ.

This clonotype was found a few times. CDR3 protein: CASQGTLRADTQYF. The CDR3 region has the DNA TGCGCCAGCCAGGGGACTTTACGCGCAGATACGCAGTATTTT. V gene TRBV5-1 combines with J gene TRBJ2-3; either TRBD1 or TRBD2 may supply D (6 bases each). Germline CDR1 and CDR2: SGHRS and YFSETQ. The CDR3 has 14 amino acids. Trimming took off 7 bases at V and 4 bases at J, with 16 bases between the two ends.

This clonotype appeared many times. V and J are TRBV28 and TRBJ1-3, with unresolved D. The CDR3 consists of 14 residues. Germline V lookup: CDR1 MDHEN, CDR2 SYDVKM. V lost 6 bases and J lost 5, with 14 bases in between. CDR3 coding DNA: TGTGCCAGCAGCCTCCCGGGAGCTCGAAACACCATATATTTT. The encoded protein is CASSLPGARNTIYF. Full variable domain (rest looked up from reference TRBV28 and TRBJ1-3): DVKVTQSSRYLVKRTGEKVFLECVQDMDHENMFWYRQDPGLGLRLIYFSYDVKMKEKGDIPEGYSVSREKKERFSLILESASTNQTSMYLCASSLPGARNTIYFGEGSWLTVV.

At least ten counts were recorded for this clonotype. This sequence joins TRBV4-1 and TRBJ1-5; D ambiguous. CDR3 length equals 15 residues. The V end lost 0 bases, the J end lost 4 bases, and 10 bases lay between the germline ends. Germline CDR1 reads MGHRA; CDR2 reads YSYEKL. CDR3 protein: CASSQEGNKNQPQHF. Written as DNA, the CDR3 is TGCGCCAGCAGCCAAGAGGGTAATAAAAATCAGCCCCAGCATTTT.

The chain carries TRBV27 and TRBJ2-1, with 11 bases lining up with TRBD2. This CDR3 has 16 residues. Trimming took 5 bases from V and 1 from J; bases not matched to a gene: 4. Per the germline V gene, CDR1 is MNHEY and CDR2 is SMNVEV (reference sequence). CDR3 DNA sequence: TGTGCCAGCAGTAATATAGCGGGAGGGTCCTACAATGAGCAGTTCTTC. Translation: CASSNIAGGSYNEQFF.

The gene calls are TRBV20-1 and TRBJ2-2, with 8 nucleotides matching TRBD2. The J segment lost 4 bases and the V segment lost 0 bases, leaving 13 bases of the junction unmatched. Germline CDR1 is DFQATT and CDR2 is SNEGSKA (reference sequence). CDR3 size: 18 residues. CDR3 protein: CSARDLLQAGESTGELFF. In DNA form, the CDR3 reads TGCAGTGCTAGAGATCTCCTTCAAGCGGGGGAGTCCACCGGGGAGCTGTTTTTT.

This clonotype has just a few counts. This chain connects TRBV11-2 to TRBJ2-1; 7 positions match TRBD2. The CDR3 has 15 amino acids. J gave up 6 bases and V 5 bases, and 10 bases lay outside the gene matches. CDR1 is SGHAT and CDR2 is FQNNGV in the germline V gene. The CDR3 DNA sequence: TGTGCCAGCAGCCCCCAACTAGCGACGGGCAATGAGCAGTTCTTC. It encodes CASSPQLATGNEQFF.

J is TRBJ2-3 and V is TRBV19; 8 nucleotides agree with TRBD1. Germline CDR1 reads LNHDA; CDR2 reads SQIVND (reference sequence). The V segment lost 1 base and the J segment 1 base; nucleotides outside the gene matches: 4. The CDR3 runs to 16 residues. DNA for the CDR3: TGTGCCAGTAGTATAGGGCAGGGGGCCGGCACAGATACGCAGTATTTT. It encodes CASSIGQGAGTDTQYF.

This clonotype showed up many times. V gene TRBV2 combines with J gene TRBJ2-2; no clear D. Per the germline V gene, CDR1 is SNHLY and CDR2 is FYNNEI. This CDR3 spans 13 amino acids. With 4 bases removed from V and 4 bases from J, the gap between germline ends came to 7 bases. For the CDR3, the DNA is TGTGCCAGCAGTGGGGTGTTCACCGGGGAGCTGTTTTTT. Its translation is CASSGVFTGELFF.

The rearrangement joins TRBV27 to TRBJ2-1; 12 bases line up with TRBD2. Germline V CDR1 and CDR2: MNHEY, SMNVEV (reference sequence). This CDR3 comprises 16 residues. V lost 2 bases to trimming and J lost 7 bases; unmatched junction nucleotides: 6. The CDR3: CASSLASGGADNEQFF. Here the CDR3 DNA reads TGTGCCAGCAGTTTAGCTAGCGGGGGGGCGGATAATGAGCAGTTCTTC.

This clonotype was observed a handful of times. The chain employs TRBV4-1 and TRBJ2-5; 8 bases map to TRBD1. There are 16 residues in the CDR3. V lost 3 bases to trimming and J lost 3 bases; unmatched junction nucleotides: 9. Germline V gene sequence: CDR1 MGHRA, CDR2 YSYEKL. DNA of the CDR3: TGCGCCAGCAGCCACCCCCCCGACAGGGGCGAAGAGACCCAGTACTTC. Translation gives CASSHPPDRGEETQYF.

This clonotype was counted many times. This rearrangement joins TRBV9 to TRBJ2-1; 8 bases line up with TRBD2. The CDR3 spans 15 residues. CDR1 is SGDLS, CDR2 YYNGEE, per germline. Losses at the gene ends were 7 bases for V and 6 bases for J; bases not matched to a gene: 12. As DNA, the CDR3 is TGTGCCAGCGGTCGCCCGGGAGGGCCCCGCAATGAGCAGTTCTTC. Amino acid sequence: CASGRPGGPRNEQFF.

This clonotype was found a few times. J is TRBJ2-3 and V is TRBV12-3 or TRBV12-4, with 7 nucleotides matching TRBD2. V dropped 6 bases and J dropped 2; count of bases not matched to a gene: 2. This CDR3 spans 13 amino acids. The DNA for the CDR3 is TGTGCCAGCAGCGGGAGGAACACAGATACGCAGTATTTT. This encodes CASSGRNTDTQYF.

This clonotype was seen ten or more times. The chain is built from TRBV7-2 and TRBJ1-1; a weak D match, TRBD1 (6 bases). Trimming took 3 bases from V and 4 from J, leaving 15 bases between them. CDR3 length: 15 amino acids. In germline, CDR1 is SGHTA, CDR2 FQGNSA. CDR3 DNA: TGTGCCAGCAGCTTGGGACCGGGACAAAGCACTGAAGCTTTCTTT. Translating it yields CASSLGPGQSTEAFF. Looking up the rest from reference TRBV7-2 and TRBJ1-1 gives the full variable domain: GAGVSQSPSNKVTEKGKDVELRCDPISGHTALYWYRQSLGQGLEFLIYFQGNSAPDKSGLPSDRFSAERTGGSVSTLTIQRTQQEDSAVYLCASSLGPGQSTEAFFGQGTRLTVV.

This clonotype was found a few times. V usage is TRBV24-1 and J usage is TRBJ1-5; D is possibly TRBD1 (5 bases). The V end was cut by 3 bases, the J end by 12 bases, with 14 bases between. Germline V gene data show CDR1 as KGHDR and CDR2 as SFDVKD. The CDR3 covers 13 residues. The CDR3 reads CATSDGTPLVQHF. Here the CDR3 DNA reads TGTGCCACCAGTGATGGGACCCCCCTGGTCCAGCATTTT.

The chain joins TRBV7-9 to TRBJ2-1, with D perhaps TRBD2 (5 bases). Germline-derived CDR1 and CDR2 are SEHNR and FQNEAQ (reference sequence). V dropped 4 bases and J dropped 8 bases, with 15 bases sitting between them. The CDR3 is made up of 14 amino acids. The CDR3 region has the DNA TGTGCCAGCAGCTCCACCGGGGTGGTATATGAGCAGTTCTTC. Translating it yields CASSSTGVVYEQFF.

This clonotype was seen a handful of times. The chain links TRBV7-2 to TRBJ2-3, with D uncertain. Germline CDR1 SGHTA, CDR2 FQGNSA. Trimming removed 1 base from V and 6 bases from J, with 11 bases in between. The length of the CDR3 is 14 residues. In nucleotides, the CDR3 is TGTGCCAGCAGCTTAGTACTAAGGCCCGATACGCAGTATTTT. Amino acid sequence: CASSLVLRPDTQYF.

A single count supports this clonotype. This sequence joins TRBV7-9 and TRBJ2-7, with D possibly being TRBD1 (6 bases). Trimming shortened V by 5 bases and J by 1 base, and 15 bases separated the two germline ends. CDR3 length equals 15 residues. CDR1 SEHNR and CDR2 FQNEAQ come from the germline V gene (reference sequence). CDR3 amino acids: CASSKGDIFSYEQYF. CDR3 nucleotides: TGTGCCAGCAGCAAGGGGGACATATTTTCCTACGAGCAGTACTTC.

This clonotype was detected only a few times. The V call is TRBV20-1, the J call TRBJ2-3; 12 nucleotides agree with TRBD2. Per germline, CDR1 DFQATT and CDR2 SNEGSKA (reference sequence). The CDR3 length is 15 residues. V was clipped by 7 bases and J by 4 bases; unmatched bases: 9. The CDR3 DNA is TGCAGTGTTGAGCGGCTAGCGGGAGGGGCAGATACGCAGTATTTT. It specifies CSVERLAGGADTQYF.

The genes are TRBV2 and TRBJ1-3; D possibly corresponds to TRBD1 (5 bases). Germline assignment: CDR1 SNHLY and CDR2 FYNNEI. V gave up 3 bases and J gave up 4 bases, with 7 bases separating them. CDR3 size: 13 residues. CDR3 protein: CASSEGHGNTIYF. The CDR3 bases are TGTGCCAGCAGTGAGGGGCACGGAAACACCATATATTTT.

This clonotype was observed a handful of times. V usage is TRBV29-1 and J usage is TRBJ2-2; D possibly matches TRBD1 or TRBD2 (6 bases each). Germline V gives CDR1 SQVTM, CDR2 ANQGSEA. Trimming stripped 5 bases from V and 5 bases from J, with 18 bases between. The CDR3 has 15 amino acids. The CDR3 loop is CSVLGGESWTGELFF. Written as DNA, the CDR3 is TGCAGCGTTTTGGGGGGCGAGAGTTGGACCGGGGAGCTGTTTTTT.

In DNA, the CDR3 is TGTGCCAGCAGTATCTTCACCGGGGAGCTGTTTTTT. It translates to CASSIFTGELFF. This chain connects TRBV12-3 or TRBV12-4 to TRBJ2-2; D unclear. This CDR3 has 12 amino acids. Trimming removed 5 bases from V and 4 bases from J, with 5 bases in between.

The gene calls are TRBV19 and TRBJ2-7; 8 nucleotides agree with TRBD1. The V and J ends lost 4 bases and 6 bases, in that order; junction bases with no gene match: 5. Germline CDR1 reads LNHDA; CDR2 reads SQIVND (reference sequence). The CDR3 has 13 residues. The CDR3 here is CASSTGQGSEQYF. In DNA form, the CDR3 reads TGTGCCAGTAGTACCGGACAGGGAAGCGAGCAGTACTTC.

This clonotype was detected many times. The germline gene is not matched at one end of the junction; a read error may be the cause. This rearrangement joins TRBV29-1 to TRBJ2-3, with 10 bases lining up with TRBD2. This CDR3 region has 18 residues. Germline lookup yields CDR1 SQVTM and CDR2 ANQGSEA. The CDR3 DNA reads TGCAGCGTGGAAGGACTAGCGGAGCCCTCGCGCCTATCCTATACGCAGTATTTT. It is translated as CSVEGLAEPSRLSYTQYF.